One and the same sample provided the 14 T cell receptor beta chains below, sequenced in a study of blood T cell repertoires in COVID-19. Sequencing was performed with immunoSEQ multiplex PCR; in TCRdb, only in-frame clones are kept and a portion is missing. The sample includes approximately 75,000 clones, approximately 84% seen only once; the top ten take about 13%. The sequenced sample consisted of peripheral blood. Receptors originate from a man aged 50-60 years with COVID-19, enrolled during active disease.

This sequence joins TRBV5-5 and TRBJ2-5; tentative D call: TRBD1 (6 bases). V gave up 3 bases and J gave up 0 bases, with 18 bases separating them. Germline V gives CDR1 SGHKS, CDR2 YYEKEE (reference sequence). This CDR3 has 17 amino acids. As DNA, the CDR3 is TGTGCCAGCAGCTCGCCTGGGACAATCCTGTACCAAGAGACCCAGTACTTC. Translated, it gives CASSSPGTILYQETQYF.

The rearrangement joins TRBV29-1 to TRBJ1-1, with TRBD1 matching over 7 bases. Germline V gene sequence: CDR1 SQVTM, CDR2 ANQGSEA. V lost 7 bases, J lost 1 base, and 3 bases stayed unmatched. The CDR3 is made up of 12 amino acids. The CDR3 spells CSANRGNTEAFF. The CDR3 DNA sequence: TGCAGCGCAAACAGGGGGAACACTGAAGCTTTCTTT.

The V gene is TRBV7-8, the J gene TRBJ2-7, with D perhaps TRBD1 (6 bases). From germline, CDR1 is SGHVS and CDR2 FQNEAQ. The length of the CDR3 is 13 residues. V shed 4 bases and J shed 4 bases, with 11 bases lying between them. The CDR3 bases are TGTGCCAGCAGCTCAGTAACAGGGTACGAGCAGTACTTC. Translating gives CASSSVTGYEQYF. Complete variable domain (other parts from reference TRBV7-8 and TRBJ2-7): GAGVSQSPRYKVAKRGQDVALRCDPISGHVSLFWYQQALGQGPEFLTYFQNEAQLDKSGLPSDRFFAERPEGSVSTLKIQRTQQEDSAVYLCASSSVTGYEQYFGPGTRLTVT.

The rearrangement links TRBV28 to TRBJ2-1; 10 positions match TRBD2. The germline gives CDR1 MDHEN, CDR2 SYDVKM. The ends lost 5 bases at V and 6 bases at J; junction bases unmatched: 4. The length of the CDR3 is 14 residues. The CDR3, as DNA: TGTGCCAGCAGTAGGCTAGCGGGAGTCAATGAGCAGTTCTTC. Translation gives CASSRLAGVNEQFF.

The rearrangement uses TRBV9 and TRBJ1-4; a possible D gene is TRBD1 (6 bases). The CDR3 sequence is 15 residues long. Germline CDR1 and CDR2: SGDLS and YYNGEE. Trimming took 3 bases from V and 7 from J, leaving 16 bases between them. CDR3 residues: CASSARGGAGEKLFF. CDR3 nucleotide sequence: TGTGCCAGCAGCGCCCGAGGGGGGGCCGGTGAAAAACTGTTTTTT.

CDR3 sequence reads: CASSSSGGQSPGELFF. In nucleotides, the CDR3 is TGTGCCAGCAGTTCGAGTGGGGGACAATCCCCCGGGGAGCTGTTTTTT. The V and J genes are TRBV6-5 and TRBJ2-2; D might be TRBD1 (6 bases). CDR1 MNHEY and CDR2 SVGAGI come from the germline V gene. The CDR3 extends over 16 amino acids. V lost 4 bases, J lost 6 bases, and 18 bases lay in between.

The CDR3 nucleotides read TGTGCCAGCAGTTCATGGGGACTAGCTTCCACCGGGGAGCTGTTTTTT. This encodes CASSSWGLASTGELFF. The chain couples TRBV27 to TRBJ2-2; TRBD2 aligns across 9 bases. The ends lost 4 bases at V and 4 bases at J; junction bases unmatched: 7. Germline CDR1 reads MNHEY; CDR2 reads SMNVEV (reference sequence). The CDR3 has 16 residues.

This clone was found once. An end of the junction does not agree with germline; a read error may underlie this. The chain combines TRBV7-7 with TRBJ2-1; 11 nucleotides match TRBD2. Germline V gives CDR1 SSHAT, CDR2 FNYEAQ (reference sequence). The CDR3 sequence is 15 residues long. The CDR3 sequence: CASSLEGLAAEEQFF. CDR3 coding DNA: TGTGCTAGCAGCCTAGAGGGACTAGCGGCCGAAGAGCAGTTCTTC. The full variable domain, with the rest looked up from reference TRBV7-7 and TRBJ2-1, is GAGVSQSPRYKVTKRGQDVTLRCDPISSHATLYWYQQALGQGPEFLTYFNYEAQPDKSGLPSDRFSAERPEGSISTLTIQRTEQRDSAMYRCASSLEGLAAEEQFFGPGTRLTVL.

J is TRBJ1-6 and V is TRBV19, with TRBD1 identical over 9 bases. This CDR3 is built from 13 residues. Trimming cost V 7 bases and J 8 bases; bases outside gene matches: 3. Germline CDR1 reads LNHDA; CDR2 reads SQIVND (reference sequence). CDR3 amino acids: CASTGQGDSPLHF. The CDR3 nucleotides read TGTGCCAGTACGGGACAGGGAGATTCACCCCTCCACTTT.

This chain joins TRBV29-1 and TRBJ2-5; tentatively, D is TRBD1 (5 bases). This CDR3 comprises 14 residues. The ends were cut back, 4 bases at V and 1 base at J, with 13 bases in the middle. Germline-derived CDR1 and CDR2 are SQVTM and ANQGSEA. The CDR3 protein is CSVGIGQGQETQYF. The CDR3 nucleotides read TGCAGCGTTGGAATCGGACAAGGCCAAGAGACCCAGTACTTC.

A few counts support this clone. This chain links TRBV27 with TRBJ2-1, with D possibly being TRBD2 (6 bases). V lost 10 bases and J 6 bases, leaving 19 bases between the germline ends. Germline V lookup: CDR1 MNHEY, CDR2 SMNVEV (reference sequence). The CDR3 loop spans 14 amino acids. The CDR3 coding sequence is TGTGCCACCGGGGTTTGGGCAGCGGGCAATGAGCAGTTCTTC. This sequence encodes CATGVWAAGNEQFF.

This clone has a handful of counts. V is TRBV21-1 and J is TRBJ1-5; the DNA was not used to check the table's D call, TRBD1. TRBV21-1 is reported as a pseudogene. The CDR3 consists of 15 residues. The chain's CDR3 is CASSPLDRDNQPQHF. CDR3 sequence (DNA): TGTGCCAGCAGCCCCTTGGACAGGGACAATCAGCCCCAGCATTTT.

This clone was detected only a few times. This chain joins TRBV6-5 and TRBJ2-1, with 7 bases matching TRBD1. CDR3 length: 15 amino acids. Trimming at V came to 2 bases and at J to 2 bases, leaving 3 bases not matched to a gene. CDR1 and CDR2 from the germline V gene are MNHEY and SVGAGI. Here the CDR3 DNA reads TGTGCCAGCAGTTACGGACAGGAACCCTACAATGAGCAGTTCTTC. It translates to CASSYGQEPYNEQFF.

The DNA of the CDR3 is TGTGCCAGTAGTACCCATAATGAGCAGTTCTTC. Its protein is CASSTHNEQFF. The gene calls are TRBV19 and TRBJ2-1; D not resolved. Germline CDR1 and CDR2: LNHDA and SQIVND (reference sequence). V was clipped by 4 bases and J by 7 bases, with 5 bases between them. This CDR3 region has 11 residues.